This is a list of T cell receptor beta chains from one sample in a study of OX40 agonist ivuxolimab in advanced cancers. The protocol was immunoSEQ multiplex PCR, while the TCRdb copy is restricted to in-frame clones and leaves out a portion. The data contain 35,000 to 50,000 clones, approximately 86% of them singletons. Sequences were derived from CD4+ or CD8+ T cells sorted from blood, sampled in a trial of the OX40 agonist ivuxolimab. These receptors were collected from an adult with an advanced solid tumor such as melanoma, head and neck, liver or kidney cancer. Each CDR3 is given with its conserved first and last residue. The order of the fields is clone size, D gene, V gene, J gene, CDR3 DNA, CDR3 protein. A D gene is named only where the DNA matches it firmly. Size tells how often a clone was seen (once, few, many) or the class of an expanded clone, and some rows leave it out.

abundance: NA
d_gene: TRBD1
v_gene: TRBV4-3
j_gene: TRBJ2-7
CDR3nt: TGCGCCAGCAGCCAAGATTGGGGGACAGTAACCTACGAGCAGTACTTC
CDR3aa: CASSQDWGTVTYEQYF

abundance: NA
d_gene: NA
v_gene: TRBV10-1
j_gene: TRBJ1-1
CDR3nt: TGCGCCAGCAGCAATCTTAACACTGAAGCTTTCTTT
CDR3aa: CASSNLNTEAFF

abundance: NA
d_gene: NA
v_gene: TRBV4-1
j_gene: TRBJ1-4
CDR3nt: TGCGCCAGCAGGAGACGTGCCCAAGACGATGAAAAACTGTTTTTT
CDR3aa: CASRRRAQDDEKLFF

abundance: NA
d_gene: NA
v_gene: TRBV6-5
j_gene: TRBJ1-2
CDR3nt: TGTGCCAGCAGGGGGACACCTACCTATGGCTACACCTTC
CDR3aa: CASRGTPTYGYTF

abundance: NA
d_gene: TRBD1
v_gene: TRBV4-3
j_gene: TRBJ2-5
CDR3nt: TGCGCCAGCAGCCAAGGGCCGGGACAGAACCAAGAGACCCAGTACTTC
CDR3aa: CASSQGPGQNQETQYF

abundance: few
d_gene: NA
v_gene: TRBV5-4
j_gene: TRBJ1-1
CDR3nt: TGTGCCAGCAGCCCCCGCGTGGAGAACACTGAAGCTTTCTTT
CDR3aa: CASSPRVENTEAFF

abundance: NA
d_gene: NA
v_gene: TRBV4-3
j_gene: TRBJ1-5
CDR3nt: TGCGCCAGCAGCCAAGGGGCAGGCAATCAGCCCCAGCATTTT
CDR3aa: CASSQGAGNQPQHF

abundance: NA
d_gene: NA
v_gene: TRBV10-3
j_gene: TRBJ2-7
CDR3nt: TGTGCCATTGGGGGCGACTACGAGCAGTACTTC
CDR3aa: CAIGGDYEQYF

abundance: NA
d_gene: NA
v_gene: TRBV6-6
j_gene: TRBJ1-5
CDR3nt: TGTGCCAGCAGTTACAGGGCCGGTCAGCCCCAGCATTTT
CDR3aa: CASSYRAGQPQHF

abundance: few
d_gene: TRBD1
v_gene: TRBV15
j_gene: TRBJ2-7
CDR3nt: TGTGCCACCCGGGACAGTGGGTACGAGCAGTACTTC
CDR3aa: CATRDSGYEQYF

abundance: NA
d_gene: NA
v_gene: TRBV2
j_gene: TRBJ2-3
CDR3nt: TGTGCCAGCAGCGAGCTGTTGGGGGGCGCAGATACGCAGTATTTT
CDR3aa: CASSELLGGADTQYF

abundance: NA
d_gene: NA
v_gene: TRBV6-5
j_gene: TRBJ1-5
CDR3nt: TGTGCCAGCAGTAAACCGTGGCGGGATCAGCCCCAGCATTTT
CDR3aa: CASSKPWRDQPQHF

abundance: few
d_gene: NA
v_gene: TRBV5-2
j_gene: TRBJ1-6
CDR3nt: TGTGCCAGCAGCCAGGAAACAGGGGAAGGTGATTCACCCCTCCACTTT
CDR3aa: CASSQETGEGDSPLHF

abundance: NA
d_gene: NA
v_gene: TRBV7-9
j_gene: TRBJ1-2
CDR3nt: TGTGCCAGCAGCTTCGGAACGGACGGCCAGCGGAGCTATGGCTACACCTTC
CDR3aa: CASSFGTDGQRSYGYTF

abundance: NA
d_gene: NA
v_gene: TRBV6-5
j_gene: TRBJ1-1
CDR3nt: TGTGCCAGCAGTTACACGGGGGGAACCCCTGAAGCTTTCTTT
CDR3aa: CASSYTGGTPEAFF

abundance: NA
d_gene: NA
v_gene: TRBV7-3
j_gene: TRBJ1-6
CDR3nt: TGTGCCAGCAGCTTAGATTGGTCAGGGGATGTCGGTCCACCCCTCCACTTT
CDR3aa: CASSLDWSGDVGPPLHF

abundance: few
d_gene: NA
v_gene: TRBV4-3
j_gene: TRBJ2-1
CDR3nt: TGCGCCAGCAGCCAAGATGGCCGGAATGAGCAGTTCTTC
CDR3aa: CASSQDGRNEQFF

abundance: few
d_gene: NA
v_gene: TRBV27
j_gene: TRBJ1-5
CDR3nt: TGTGCCAGCAGTCCGGGACTGGATCAGCCCCAGCATTTT
CDR3aa: CASSPGLDQPQHF

abundance: NA
d_gene: NA
v_gene: TRBV6-1
j_gene: TRBJ2-2
CDR3nt: TGTGCCAGCAGTGAAGGGATTCTTATCACCGGGGAGCTGTTTTTT
CDR3aa: CASSEGILITGELFF

abundance: NA
d_gene: NA
v_gene: TRBV7-9
j_gene: TRBJ2-3
CDR3nt: TGTGCCAGCAGCCCGGGACCACCCTTCGCGGATACGCAGTATTTT
CDR3aa: CASSPGPPFADTQYF

abundance: NA
d_gene: TRBD1
v_gene: TRBV19
j_gene: TRBJ1-6
CDR3nt: TGTGCCAGTAGTACGGGACAGAAGAATTCACCCCTCCACTTT
CDR3aa: CASSTGQKNSPLHF

abundance: NA
d_gene: NA
v_gene: TRBV5-4
j_gene: TRBJ2-2
CDR3nt: TGTGCCAGCAGCTTGGAAGGCGGGGAGCTGTTTTTT
CDR3aa: CASSLEGGELFF

abundance: NA
d_gene: NA
v_gene: TRBV16
j_gene: TRBJ2-1
CDR3nt: TGTGCCAGCAGCCAATCGGGCCCGGGGGATGAGCAGTTCTTC
CDR3aa: CASSQSGPGDEQFF

abundance: NA
d_gene: NA
v_gene: TRBV7-8
j_gene: TRBJ2-7
CDR3nt: TGTGCCAGCAGCCCTATAGTCGGGGACGGCACCTACGAGCAGTACTTC
CDR3aa: CASSPIVGDGTYEQYF

abundance: NA
d_gene: TRBD1
v_gene: TRBV5-1
j_gene: TRBJ2-2
CDR3nt: TGCGCCAGCAGCTTGAAGTTGACAGGGTACACCGGGGAGCTGTTTTTT
CDR3aa: CASSLKLTGYTGELFF

abundance: NA
d_gene: NA
v_gene: TRBV6-5
j_gene: TRBJ2-1
CDR3nt: TGTGCCAGCACGCTTAATGAGCAGTTCTTC
CDR3aa: CASTLNEQFF

abundance: NA
d_gene: TRBD1
v_gene: TRBV7-9
j_gene: TRBJ2-7
CDR3nt: TGTGCCAGCACCCAAACGACAGGGGGTAGATGGTCCTACGAGCAGTACTTC
CDR3aa: CASTQTTGGRWSYEQYF

abundance: NA
d_gene: NA
v_gene: TRBV28
j_gene: TRBJ1-1
CDR3nt: TGTGCCAGCAGGCCTCGACTGAGGGAGGCTTTCTTT
CDR3aa: CASRPRLREAFF

abundance: few
d_gene: NA
v_gene: TRBV4-3
j_gene: TRBJ2-7
CDR3nt: TGCGCCAGCAGCCAAGATAAGGGGAATGTTTACGAGCAGTACTTC
CDR3aa: CASSQDKGNVYEQYF

abundance: NA
d_gene: TRBD2
v_gene: TRBV5-4
j_gene: TRBJ2-2
CDR3nt: TGTGCCAGCAGCCTAGGACTAGCGGGGGCCACCGGGGAGCTGTTTTTT
CDR3aa: CASSLGLAGATGELFF

abundance: NA
d_gene: TRBD1
v_gene: TRBV19
j_gene: TRBJ1-3
CDR3nt: TGTGCCAGTACCCCACAAATCGGAGGACAGGCCACCTTT
CDR3aa: CASTPQIGGQATF

abundance: NA
d_gene: NA
v_gene: TRBV9
j_gene: TRBJ2-1
CDR3nt: TGTGCCAGCAGCGTACACCGGGACAATCCATCTGATGAGCAGTTCTTC
CDR3aa: CASSVHRDNPSDEQFF

abundance: NA
d_gene: NA
v_gene: TRBV5-5
j_gene: TRBJ2-7
CDR3nt: TGTGCCAGCAGCTTGTGGGTAGTCGGAGACGAGCAGTACTTC
CDR3aa: CASSLWVVGDEQYF

abundance: once
d_gene: NA
v_gene: TRBV6-5
j_gene: TRBJ2-5
CDR3nt: TGTGCCAGCAGTTACTCGATGAATGTCCAAGAGACCCAGTACTTC
CDR3aa: CASSYSMNVQETQYF

abundance: NA
d_gene: NA
v_gene: TRBV7-8
j_gene: TRBJ1-2
CDR3nt: TGTGCCAGCAGCGGTCAGGGCAACTATGGCTACACCTTC
CDR3aa: CASSGQGNYGYTF

abundance: NA
d_gene: NA
v_gene: TRBV6-5
j_gene: TRBJ1-6
CDR3nt: TGTGCCAGCAGTTACTCGGGGAGCGGTAATTCACCCCTCCACTTT
CDR3aa: CASSYSGSGNSPLHF

abundance: NA
d_gene: TRBD2
v_gene: TRBV7-2
j_gene: TRBJ2-3
CDR3nt: TGTGCCAGCAGCTCTAGCGGGGGGGCGGGAGATACGCAGTATTTT
CDR3aa: CASSSSGGAGDTQYF

abundance: NA
d_gene: NA
v_gene: TRBV4-1
j_gene: TRBJ2-1
CDR3nt: TGCGCCAGCAGTCCTGATGGGGCCGATGAGCAGTTCTTC
CDR3aa: CASSPDGADEQFF

abundance: NA
d_gene: NA
v_gene: TRBV2
j_gene: TRBJ2-5
CDR3nt: TGTGCCAGCAGTATGACCGGCCCAGAGACCCAGTACTTC
CDR3aa: CASSMTGPETQYF

abundance: NA
d_gene: NA
v_gene: TRBV7-8
j_gene: TRBJ2-5
CDR3nt: TGTGCCAGCACATCAATTTCTACCGGGGCCTTCCAAGAGACCCAGTACTTC
CDR3aa: CASTSISTGAFQETQYF

abundance: NA
d_gene: TRBD2
v_gene: TRBV5-5
j_gene: TRBJ2-2
CDR3nt: TGTGCCAGCTTTCGGACTAGCGGTAACACCGGGGAGCTGTTTTTT
CDR3aa: CASFRTSGNTGELFF

abundance: NA
d_gene: NA
v_gene: TRBV10-3
j_gene: TRBJ1-4
CDR3nt: TGTGCCATCAGGCAGGGTGCAACTAATGAAAAACTGTTTTTT
CDR3aa: CAIRQGATNEKLFF

abundance: once
d_gene: NA
v_gene: TRBV10-1
j_gene: TRBJ2-5
CDR3nt: TGCGCCAGCAGCCGACATAGCGGAGAGACCCAGTACTTC
CDR3aa: CASSRHSGETQYF

abundance: once
d_gene: TRBD1
v_gene: TRBV7-9
j_gene: TRBJ2-5
CDR3nt: TGTGCCAGCAGCTTGGACAGGGGCAGAGGGGAGCAGTACTTC
CDR3aa: CASSLDRGRGEQYF

abundance: NA
d_gene: TRBD1
v_gene: TRBV28
j_gene: TRBJ1-6
CDR3nt: TGTGCCAGCAGGCGGGACAGGGGAACATCAAATTCACCCCTCCACTTT
CDR3aa: CASRRDRGTSNSPLHF

abundance: once
d_gene: NA
v_gene: TRBV9
j_gene: TRBJ2-2
CDR3nt: TGTGCCAGCAGCGTAATTACCGGGGAGCTGTTTTTT
CDR3aa: CASSVITGELFF

abundance: NA
d_gene: TRBD1
v_gene: TRBV7-6
j_gene: TRBJ2-1
CDR3nt: TGTGCCAGCAGCGCAACGAGACAGGGGGTGGACAATGAGCAGTTCTTC
CDR3aa: CASSATRQGVDNEQFF

abundance: NA
d_gene: NA
v_gene: TRBV5-1
j_gene: TRBJ1-5
CDR3nt: TGCGCCAGCAGCAAAACAGGTCTGAATGGCAATCAGCCCCAGCATTTT
CDR3aa: CASSKTGLNGNQPQHF

abundance: NA
d_gene: NA
v_gene: TRBV11-2
j_gene: TRBJ1-1
CDR3nt: TGTGCCAGCAGCTTAAGCGCACTTACGGGGACTGAAGCTTTCTTT
CDR3aa: CASSLSALTGTEAFF

abundance: NA
d_gene: TRBD1
v_gene: TRBV27
j_gene: TRBJ1-5
CDR3nt: TGTGCCAGCAGTTTGCGGACAGGGAGCGATCAGCCCCAGCATTTT
CDR3aa: CASSLRTGSDQPQHF

abundance: NA
d_gene: TRBD1
v_gene: TRBV29-1
j_gene: TRBJ2-1
CDR3nt: TGCAGCTATTGTGTTGGGACAGGGGTTTACAATGAGCAGTTCTTC
CDR3aa: CSYCVGTGVYNEQFF

abundance: NA
d_gene: TRBD1
v_gene: TRBV6-6
j_gene: TRBJ1-2
CDR3nt: TGTGCCAGCAGTGAGGGACAGCTTTTGGGCTACACCTTC
CDR3aa: CASSEGQLLGYTF

abundance: NA
d_gene: NA
v_gene: TRBV5-1
j_gene: TRBJ2-4
CDR3nt: TGCGCCAGCAGTTTGGCGCTAGCCAAAAACATTCAGTACTTC
CDR3aa: CASSLALAKNIQYF

abundance: NA
d_gene: TRBD2
v_gene: TRBV11-2
j_gene: TRBJ2-5
CDR3nt: TGTGCCAGCCGGAGTATAGCGGGGGGGCCACGGGAGACCCAGTACTTC
CDR3aa: CASRSIAGGPRETQYF

abundance: NA
d_gene: NA
v_gene: TRBV28
j_gene: TRBJ2-2
CDR3nt: TGTGCCAGCAGCTTAGGTCAGGGTCACACCGGGGAGCTGTTTTTT
CDR3aa: CASSLGQGHTGELFF

abundance: NA
d_gene: NA
v_gene: TRBV19
j_gene: TRBJ1-6
CDR3nt: TGTGCCACCTCGGACCCAAACTCCTATAATTCACCCCTCCACTTT
CDR3aa: CATSDPNSYNSPLHF